This T cell receptor beta chain was sequenced for a study of neurological immune-mediated disorders (dated by TCRdb to between 2018 and 2021). Background on the whole study: Using UMI-based sequencing, the study compared peripheral blood TCR-beta repertoires from patients with HTLV-I-associated myelopathy (HAM/TSP), patients with multiple sclerosis, and healthy controls. Alongside PBMC samples, the set of some 98 TCR-beta libraries contained longitudinal samples, technical triplicates, and paired CD4+ and CD8+ T-cell subsets that had been sorted. The cohort included approximately 68 subjects: approximately 14 with HAM/TSP, roughly 35 with multiple sclerosis, and some 20 healthy controls.

Blood bank volunteers in Maryland, USA served as the healthy controls. TCR libraries for sorted subsets were made from approximately 960,000 sorted CD4+ or CD8+ T cells. Peripheral blood was subjected to Ficoll-Hypaque density gradient centrifugation to isolate PBMCs, which were then cryopreserved in liquid nitrogen. Paired sorted CD4+ and CD8+ subsets came from healthy controls, HAM/TSP patients and MS patients. Per the germline V gene, SGHRS is the CDR1 and YFSETQ is the CDR2. Reading from cysteine to phenylalanine, the CDR3 counts 16 amino acids. Only the CDR3 portion is preserved as DNA: 48 bases, with reading frame beginning at the first base. At the junction V is shortened by 4 bases and J by 2 bases, with 18 bases in between. Overall results and qualifications from the work: Across subjects, expanded clones never shared an identical CDR3 amino acid sequence, which suggests that the TCR-beta repertoires in every group were private. TCR clonal expansion was greatest in HAM/TSP patients and smallest in MS patients, who ranked below even healthy controls.

To synthesize cDNA, template-switch 5'RACE was performed with a primer carrying a 10-nucleotide random unique molecular identifier so that each TCR transcript was tagged. Each sequencing run produced over 160 million TCR-beta sequences covering 15-18 subjects. The RNeasy kit was used to extract total RNA. Using the KAPA Real-time Library Amplification kit, TCR-beta VDJ regions were amplified with primers for the TCR constant region and the 5'RACE anchor. Sample indexes and Illumina adaptors were added in a first PCR, and a second PCR then increased library yield. The roughly 650 bp TCR product was size-selected on a 2% E-gel SizeSelection system after Ampure bead purification. Before pooling, libraries had their quality checked on a Bioanalyzer, their concentration measured with Qubit, and their quantity determined with the Kapa Library Quantification kit. An Illumina HiSeq 2500 was used to sequence the libraries paired-end at 2 x 150 bp. To increase sequence diversity, about 23-32% phiX was spiked into each library pool. The authors processed their data as follows. The quality-filtered reads were processed with the UMI-based MiGEC pipeline, whose error correction step removed more than 80% of the raw TCR sequences. VDJ genes were aligned to IMGT germline references, and each clonotype was defined by a unique CDR3 amino acid sequence together with V-J genes. Clonal expansion, Shannon diversity and CDR3 relatedness (CalcPairwiseDistances, ClusterSamples) were evaluated with VDJtools, and phylogenetic trees were built with CLCbio workbench. Expanded clones were defined as having at least 8 unique UMIs, based on coefficient-of-variation modelling across technical triplicates. In-frame beta chains were kept once TCRdb had trimmed the public reads at Q25 with fastp and called clones with MiXCR. Duplicate CDR3 protein sequences are folded into a single record with the most common DNA and genes. For this entry, the V and J calls and clone size follow TCRdb and not the study's own pipeline. The sample includes roughly 39,000 distinct CDR3 sequences, with more than 4.5% observed a single time. The leading ten clones occupy 7% to 9.5% of the sample.

This clonotype was counted ten times or more. What this receptor recognizes is not known. No base qualities exist here, and no much larger clone lies one base off it. This chain is built from TRBV5-1 and TRBJ1-1, and possibly TRBD1, on 5 matching bases. The sample consisted of CD4+ T cells from blood. This sequence originates from a man between 18 and 29 years old in good health. The DNA is as follows: TGCGCCAGCAGCCTTCGGGTGACAGCCCTTAACACTGAAGCTTTCTTT. Its translation reads: CASSLRVTALNTEAFF.